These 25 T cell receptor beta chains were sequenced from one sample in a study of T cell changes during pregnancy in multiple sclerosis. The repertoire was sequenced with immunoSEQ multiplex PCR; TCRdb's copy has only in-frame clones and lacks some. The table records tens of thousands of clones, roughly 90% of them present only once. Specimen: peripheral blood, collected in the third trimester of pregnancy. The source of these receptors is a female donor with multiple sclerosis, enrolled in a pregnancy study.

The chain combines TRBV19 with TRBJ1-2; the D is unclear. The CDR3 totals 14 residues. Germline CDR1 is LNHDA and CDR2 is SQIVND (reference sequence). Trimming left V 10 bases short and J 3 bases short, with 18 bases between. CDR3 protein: CATMRAALHYGYTF. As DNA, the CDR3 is TGTGCCACCATGAGGGCTGCGTTGCACTATGGCTACACCTTC.

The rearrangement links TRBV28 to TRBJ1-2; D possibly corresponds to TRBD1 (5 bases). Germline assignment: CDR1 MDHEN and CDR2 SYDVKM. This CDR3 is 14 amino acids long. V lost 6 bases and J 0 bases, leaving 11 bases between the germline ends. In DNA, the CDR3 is TGTGCCAGCAGACCCGCGGGGGCTAACTATGGCTACACCTTC. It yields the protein CASRPAGANYGYTF.

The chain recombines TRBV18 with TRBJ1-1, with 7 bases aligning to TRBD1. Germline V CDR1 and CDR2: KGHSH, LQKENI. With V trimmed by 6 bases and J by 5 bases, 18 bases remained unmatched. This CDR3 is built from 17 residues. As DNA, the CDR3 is TGTGCCAGCTCCCTAGAGACGGCAGGGGGTCGAGGGACTGAAGCTTTCTTT. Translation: CASSLETAGGRGTEAFF.

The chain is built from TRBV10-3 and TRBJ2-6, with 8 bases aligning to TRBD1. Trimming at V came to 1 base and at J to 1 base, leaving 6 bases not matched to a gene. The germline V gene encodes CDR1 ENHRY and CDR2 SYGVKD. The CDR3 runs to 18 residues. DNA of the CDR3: TGTGCCATCAGTGAGTGGGGGCAGGGGGCTTCTGGGGCCAACGTCCTGACTTTC. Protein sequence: CAISEWGQGASGANVLTF.

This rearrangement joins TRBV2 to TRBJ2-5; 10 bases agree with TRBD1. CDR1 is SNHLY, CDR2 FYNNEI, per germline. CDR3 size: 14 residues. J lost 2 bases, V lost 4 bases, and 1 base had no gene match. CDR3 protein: CASSGTGGQETQYF. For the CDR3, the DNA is TGTGCCAGCAGTGGGACAGGGGGGCAAGAGACCCAGTACTTC. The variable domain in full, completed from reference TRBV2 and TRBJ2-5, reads EPEVTQTPSHQVTQMGQEVILRCVPISNHLYFYWYRQILGQKVEFLVSFYNNEISEKSEIFDDQFSVERPDGSNFTLKIRSTKLEDSAMYFCASSGTGGQETQYFGPGTRLLVL.

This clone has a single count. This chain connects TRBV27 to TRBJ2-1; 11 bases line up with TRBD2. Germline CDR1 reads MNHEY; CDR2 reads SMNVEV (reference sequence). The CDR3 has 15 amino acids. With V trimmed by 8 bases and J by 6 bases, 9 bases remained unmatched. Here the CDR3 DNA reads TGTGCCAGCGCAAATCTAGCGGGGGGCCCCAATGAGCAGTTCTTC. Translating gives CASANLAGGPNEQFF.

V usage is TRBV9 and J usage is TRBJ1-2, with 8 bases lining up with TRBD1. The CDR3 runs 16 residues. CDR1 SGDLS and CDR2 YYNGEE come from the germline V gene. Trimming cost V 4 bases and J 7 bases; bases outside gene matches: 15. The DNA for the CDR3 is TGTGCCAGCAGCATAGCTACAGGGGGATCGTCGAGTGGCTACACCTTC. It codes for CASSIATGGSSSGYTF.

The DNA for the CDR3 is TGTGCCAGCAGTGCTAGCGGGGGGGCCGGGGCAGATACGCAGTATTTT. Translating gives CASSASGGAGADTQYF. This rearrangement joins TRBV6-4 to TRBJ2-3, with TRBD2 matching over 12 bases. Germline assignment: CDR1 MRHNA and CDR2 SNTAGT. CDR3 size: 16 residues. V shed 4 bases and J 4 bases; nucleotides not matched to a gene: 6.

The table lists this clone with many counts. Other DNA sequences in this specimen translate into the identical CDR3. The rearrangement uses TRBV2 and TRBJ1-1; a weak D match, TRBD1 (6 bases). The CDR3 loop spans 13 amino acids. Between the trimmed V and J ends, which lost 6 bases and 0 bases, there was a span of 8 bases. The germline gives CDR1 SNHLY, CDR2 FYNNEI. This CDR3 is CASRGQLNTEAFF. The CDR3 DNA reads TGTGCCAGCAGAGGACAGTTGAACACTGAAGCTTTCTTT.

The CDR3 here is CASSLLGGLYTGELFF. CDR3 nucleotide sequence: TGTGCCAGCAGCTTATTGGGGGGGCTATACACCGGGGAGCTGTTTTTT. The chain has TRBV7-3 and TRBJ2-2, with TRBD2 as a possible D gene (7 bases). The CDR3 has 16 residues. V was trimmed by 2 bases and J by 3 bases, leaving 13 bases between them. Per the germline V gene, CDR1 is SGHTA and CDR2 is FQGTGA.

The CDR3 loop reads CASSHGGGSNQPQHF. In nucleotides, the CDR3 is TGTGCCAGCAGCCATGGTGGGGGGAGCAATCAGCCCCAGCATTTT. The J gene is TRBJ1-5, the V gene TRBV5-4; TRBD1 might be the D (5 bases). The CDR3 has 15 amino acids. Trimming cost V 4 bases and J 1 base, with 12 bases left between them. Germline V gene lookup returns CDR1 SGHNT and CDR2 YYREEE (reference sequence). Based on the CDR3 plus reference TRBV5-4 and TRBJ1-5, the full variable domain is ETGVTQSPTHLIKTRGQQVTLRCSSQSGHNTVSWYQQALGQGPQFIFQYYREEENGRGNFPPRFSGLQFPNYSSELNVNALELDDSALYLCASSHGGGSNQPQHFGDGTRLSIL.

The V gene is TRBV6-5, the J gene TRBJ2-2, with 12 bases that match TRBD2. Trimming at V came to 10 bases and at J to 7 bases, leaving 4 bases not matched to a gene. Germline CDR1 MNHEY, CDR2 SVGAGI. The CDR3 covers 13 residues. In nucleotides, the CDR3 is TGTGCCACTAGCGGGGGGGCCGTCGGGGAGCTGTTTTTT. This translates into CATSGGAVGELFF.

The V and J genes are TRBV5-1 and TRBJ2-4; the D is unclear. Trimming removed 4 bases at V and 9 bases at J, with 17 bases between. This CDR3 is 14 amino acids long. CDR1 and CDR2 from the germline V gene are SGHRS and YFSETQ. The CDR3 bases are TGCGCCAGCAGCCCAGACCCGGGTCAAGGCATTCAGTACTTC. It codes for CASSPDPGQGIQYF.

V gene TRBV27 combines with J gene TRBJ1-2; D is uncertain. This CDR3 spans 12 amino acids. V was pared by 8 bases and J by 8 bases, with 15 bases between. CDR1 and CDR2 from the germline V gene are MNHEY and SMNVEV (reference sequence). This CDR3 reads CASATRREGYTF. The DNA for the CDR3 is TGTGCCAGCGCAACGAGGAGGGAAGGCTACACCTTC.

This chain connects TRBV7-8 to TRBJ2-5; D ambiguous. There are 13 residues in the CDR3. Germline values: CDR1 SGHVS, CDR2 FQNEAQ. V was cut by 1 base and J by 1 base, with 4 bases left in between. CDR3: CASSLDIQETQYF. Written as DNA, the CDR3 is TGTGCCAGCAGCTTAGATATCCAAGAGACCCAGTACTTC.

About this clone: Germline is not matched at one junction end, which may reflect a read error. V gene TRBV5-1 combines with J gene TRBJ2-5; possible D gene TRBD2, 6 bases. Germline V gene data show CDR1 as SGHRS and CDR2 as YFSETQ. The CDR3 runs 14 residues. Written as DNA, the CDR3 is TGCGCCAGCAGTTTGGGACTGGCGGAGGGAACCCAGTACTTC. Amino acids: CASSLGLAEGTQYF. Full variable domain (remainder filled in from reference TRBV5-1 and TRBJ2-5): KAGVTQTPRYLIKTRGQQVTLSCSPISGHRSVSWYQQTPGQGLQFLFEYFSETQRNKGNFPGRFSGRQFSNSRSEMNVSTLELGDSALYLCASSLGLAEGTQYFGPGTRLLVL.

The CDR3 spells CASSSMDRGNQPQHF. CDR3 in DNA: TGTGCCAGCAGTTCCATGGACAGGGGCAATCAGCCCCAGCATTTT. This sequence joins TRBV27 and TRBJ1-5, with TRBD1 matching over 8 bases. CDR3 length: 15 amino acids. Germline loops: CDR1 MNHEY, CDR2 SMNVEV (reference sequence). With V trimmed by 4 bases and J by 2 bases, 4 bases remained unmatched.

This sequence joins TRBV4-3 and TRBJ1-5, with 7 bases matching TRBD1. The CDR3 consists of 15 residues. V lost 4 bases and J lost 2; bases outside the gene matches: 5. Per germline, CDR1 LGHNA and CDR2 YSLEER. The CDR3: CASSLDRHGNQPQHF. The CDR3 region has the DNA TGCGCCAGCAGCCTGGACAGGCACGGCAATCAGCCCCAGCATTTT.

The CDR3 region has the DNA TGTGCCAGCAGCTCTACACAGGGGTACAATCAGCCCCAGCATTTT. It specifies CASSSTQGYNQPQHF. The chain employs TRBV7-9 and TRBJ1-5; 7 bases align to TRBD1. Per the germline V gene, CDR1 is SEHNR and CDR2 is FQNEAQ (reference sequence). Trimming at V came to 4 bases and at J to 3 bases, leaving 6 bases not matched to a gene. This CDR3 comprises 15 residues. Variable domain in full (rest from reference TRBV7-9 and TRBJ1-5): DTGVSQNPRHKITKRGQNVTFRCDPISEHNRLYWYRQTLGQGPEFLTYFQNEAQLEKSRLLSDRFSAERPKGSFSTLEIQRTEQGDSAMYLCASSSTQGYNQPQHFGDGTRLSIL.

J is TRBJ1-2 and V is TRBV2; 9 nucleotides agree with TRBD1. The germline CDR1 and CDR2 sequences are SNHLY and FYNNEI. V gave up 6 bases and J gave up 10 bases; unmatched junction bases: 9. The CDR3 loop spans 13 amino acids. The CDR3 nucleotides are TGTGCCAGCAGCACCGACAGGGGGAATCCCTACACCTTC. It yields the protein CASSTDRGNPYTF.

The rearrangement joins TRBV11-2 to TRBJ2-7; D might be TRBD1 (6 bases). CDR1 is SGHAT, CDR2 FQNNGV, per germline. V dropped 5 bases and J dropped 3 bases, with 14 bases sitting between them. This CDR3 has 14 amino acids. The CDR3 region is CASSRGQADYEQYF. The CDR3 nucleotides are TGTGCCAGCAGCCGGGGACAAGCGGACTACGAGCAGTACTTC. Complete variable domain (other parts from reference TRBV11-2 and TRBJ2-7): EAGVAQSPRYKIIEKRQSVAFWCNPISGHATLYWYQQILGQGPKLLIQFQNNGVVDDSQLPKDRFSAERLKGVDSTLKIQPAKLEDSAVYLCASSRGQADYEQYFGPGTRLTVT.

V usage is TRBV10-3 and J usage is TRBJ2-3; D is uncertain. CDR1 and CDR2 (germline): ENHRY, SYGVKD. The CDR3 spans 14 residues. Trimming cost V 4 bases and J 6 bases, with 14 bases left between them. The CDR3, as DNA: TGTGCCATCAGTGCGGTCCGTCTAACGGATACGCAGTATTTT. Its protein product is CAISAVRLTDTQYF.

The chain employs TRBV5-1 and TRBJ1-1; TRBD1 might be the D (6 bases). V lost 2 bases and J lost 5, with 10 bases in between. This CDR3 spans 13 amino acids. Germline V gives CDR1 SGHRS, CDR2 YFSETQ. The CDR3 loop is CASSLDRWTEAFF. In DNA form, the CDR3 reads TGCGCCAGCAGCTTAGACAGGTGGACTGAAGCTTTCTTT.

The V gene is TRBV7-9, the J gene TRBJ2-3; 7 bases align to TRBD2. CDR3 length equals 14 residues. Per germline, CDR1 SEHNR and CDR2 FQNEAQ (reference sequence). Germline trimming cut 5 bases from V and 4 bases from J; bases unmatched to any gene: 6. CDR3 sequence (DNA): TGTGCCAGCAGCCCCGGGGGGAATGCAGATACGCAGTATTTT. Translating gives CASSPGGNADTQYF.

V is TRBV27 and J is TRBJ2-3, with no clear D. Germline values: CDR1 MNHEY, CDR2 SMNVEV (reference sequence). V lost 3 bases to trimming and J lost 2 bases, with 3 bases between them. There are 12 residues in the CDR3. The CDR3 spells CASSFLTDTQYF. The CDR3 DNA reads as TGTGCCAGCAGTTTCCTCACAGATACGCAGTATTTT.